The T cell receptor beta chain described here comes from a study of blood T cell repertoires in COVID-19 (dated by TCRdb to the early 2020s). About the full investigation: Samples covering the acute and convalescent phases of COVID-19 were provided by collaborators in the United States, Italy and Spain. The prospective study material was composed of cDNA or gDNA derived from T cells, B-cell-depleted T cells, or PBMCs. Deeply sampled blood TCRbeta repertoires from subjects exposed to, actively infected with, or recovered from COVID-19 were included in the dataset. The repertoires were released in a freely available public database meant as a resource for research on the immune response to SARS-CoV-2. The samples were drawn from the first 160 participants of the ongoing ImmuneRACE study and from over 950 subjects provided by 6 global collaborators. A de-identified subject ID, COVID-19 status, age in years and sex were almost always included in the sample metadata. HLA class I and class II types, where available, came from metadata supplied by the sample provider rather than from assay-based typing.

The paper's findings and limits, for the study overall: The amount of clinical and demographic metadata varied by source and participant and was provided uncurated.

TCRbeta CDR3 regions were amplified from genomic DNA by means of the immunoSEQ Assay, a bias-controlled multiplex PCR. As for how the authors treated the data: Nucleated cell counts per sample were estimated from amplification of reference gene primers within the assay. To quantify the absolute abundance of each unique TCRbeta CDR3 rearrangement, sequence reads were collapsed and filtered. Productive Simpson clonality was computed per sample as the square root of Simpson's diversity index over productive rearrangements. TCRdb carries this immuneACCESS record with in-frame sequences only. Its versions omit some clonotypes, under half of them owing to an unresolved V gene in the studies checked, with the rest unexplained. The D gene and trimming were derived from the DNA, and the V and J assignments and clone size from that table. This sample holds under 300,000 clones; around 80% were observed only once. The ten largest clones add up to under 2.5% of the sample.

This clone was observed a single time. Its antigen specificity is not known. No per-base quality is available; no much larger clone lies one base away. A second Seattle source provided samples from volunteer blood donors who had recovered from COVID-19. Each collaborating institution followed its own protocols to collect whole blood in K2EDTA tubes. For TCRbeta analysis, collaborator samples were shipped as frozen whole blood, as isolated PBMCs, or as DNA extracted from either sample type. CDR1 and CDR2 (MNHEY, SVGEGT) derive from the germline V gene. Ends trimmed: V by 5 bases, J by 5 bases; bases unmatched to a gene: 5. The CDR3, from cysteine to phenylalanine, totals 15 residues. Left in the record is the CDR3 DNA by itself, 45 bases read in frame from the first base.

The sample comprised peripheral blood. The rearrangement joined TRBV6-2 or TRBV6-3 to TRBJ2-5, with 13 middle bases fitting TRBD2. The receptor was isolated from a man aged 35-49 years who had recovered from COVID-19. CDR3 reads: CASSHGLAGVETQYF. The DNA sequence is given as TGTGCCAGCAGTCACGGACTAGCGGGGGTTGAGACCCAGTACTTC.